This T cell receptor (beta chain) was captured by sequencing in a study of cytomegalovirus exposure and HLA in healthy donors. Study in general: The early release's HLA-typed donors yielded tens of millions of unique TCRs.

J was trimmed by 3 bases and V by 1 base; bases with no gene match: 6. Germline loops: CDR1 SNHLY, CDR2 FYNNEI. CDR3 length: 17 amino acids. The study ran its PCR with 60 Vbeta and 13 Jbeta primers. In the authors' workflow: An analysis that came later counted tens of millions of unique TCR beta chains, approximately 11 million shared. Clones were sequenced by immunoSEQ multiplex PCR, and TCRdb holds only the in-frame ones, with some missing. The D gene and trimming were derived from the DNA, and the V and J assignments and clone size from that table. The sample gives 110,000 or so clones, 65% to 85% of which show up once; 2.5% is in the top ten.

V is TRBV2 and J is TRBJ2-1, with TRBD2 matching 10 bases. Sequencing input: PBMCs. The receptor was derived from a young woman in good health and CMV-seronegative. CDR3 bases: TGTGCCAGCAGTGAAGTTTATAGCGGGGGGATCTACAATGAGCAGTTCTTC. Amino acids: CASSEVYSGGIYNEQFF.